One T cell receptor beta chain is described in this entry. This entry comes from a study of control samples from healthy donors and cancer patients. The junction had 3 bases not matched to a gene; V was cut back by 2 bases and J by 2 bases. CDR3 length: 16 residues. Germline CDR1 reads MDHEN; CDR2 reads SYDVKM. This table comes from immunoSEQ multiplex PCR, and its TCRdb copy is limited to in-frame clones, with some not included. The sample lists about 58,000 clones; more than 70% were seen once. The receptor's source is a woman aged 55-69 years with lung cancer. The specimen was PBMCs. The chain recombines TRBV28 with TRBJ1-5; 10 nucleotides align to TRBD1. The CDR3 spells CASSLAGTGGNQPQHF. DNA for the CDR3: TGTGCCAGCAGTTTAGCGGGGACAGGGGGCAATCAGCCCCAGCATTTT. The full variable domain, rest sourced from reference TRBV28 and TRBJ1-5, is DVKVTQSSRYLVKRTGEKVFLECVQDMDHENMFWYRQDPGLGLRLIYFSYDVKMKEKGDIPEGYSVSREKKERFSLILESASTNQTSMYLCASSLAGTGGNQPQHFGDGTRLSIL.